The text below deals with one T cell receptor (beta chain). There is no known antigen for this receptor. Per-nucleotide qualities are absent, and no much larger clonotype sits a single base away. V is pared back by 6 bases and J by 2 bases, with 10 bases lying between the germline termini. The germline V gene supplies CDR1 SNHLY and CDR2 FYNNEI. The CDR3 runs 13 amino acids, cysteine and phenylalanine included. Only the CDR3 region is kept as DNA, spanning 39 bases read in frame from base 1. The sample's time point, from its label and the paper: baseline before first vaccination. The intended sense of this specimen's treatment or condition label: meningococcal conjugate vaccine given as trial control. Vaccinee samples came from UK trials COV001 and COV002, including a single-blind randomized controlled phase 2/3 trial of AZD1222 (ChAdOx1 nCoV-19) in healthy adults. For TCRbeta chain sequencing, PBMC samples from trial participants were taken at day 0 and at day 28 after the second dose.

The CDR3 regions of human TCRbeta chains were subjected to immunosequencing. As for the authors' bioinformatics: TCRs in the repertoires were compared against a reference library of SARS-CoV-2-specific TCRs that had been generated with the MIRA antigen-specificity platform. Breadth was defined as the fraction of unique TCRs that were SARS-CoV-2-associated. Depth was defined as the fraction of total T cells that were SARS-CoV-2-associated. Using the MIRA data, each spike-specific TCR was assigned both to the spike region to which the TCR was reactive and to a CD4 or CD8 class. Log10-transformed breadth and depth values were compared by one-way ANOVA with Sidak's multiple comparisons tests. The source is immuneACCESS, and TCRdb retained only in-frame sequences with V and J called. Part of the clones is not carried over; for the studies checked, unresolved V genes explain less than half of this, and the remainder is unexplained. Clonal size and the V and J genes are those of that table, whereas D and trimming came from the DNA. Present in this sample are about 100,000 clones, more than 75% of which were seen just once. 4.2% of the sample is taken by the ten largest.

This entry belongs to a study of T cell responses to AZD1222 COVID-19 vaccine (dated by TCRdb to the early 2020s). About the investigation overall: TCR sequencing covered approximately 230 trial participants: 200 to 210 given two doses of AZD1222 and 26 given two doses of MenACWY control vaccine. Enrollment into the trials was organized by age into subgroups of 18-55, 56-69 and 70-plus years, and those subgroups contained roughly 150, 30 and 60 TCR-sequenced participants, respectively. Paper-wide results and their limitations: Because no day 14 peak-response samples were available, repertoires were characterized only after the peak T cell response. Spike-specific TCR breadth and depth rose significantly after two AZD1222 doses compared with day 0 and with MenACWY recipients. In the small 56-69-year group, the increase in depth fell short of significance, most likely because of low power. Conclusions about previously exposed vaccinees are limited, since just five or six AZD1222 recipients were seropositive for SARS-CoV-2 at baseline. The whole spike protein was spanned by vaccine-associated CD4 TCRs, and dominant responses were seen in regions 160-218 and 743-854. Most participants were white British and females outnumbered males, and the authors suggested that clonal diversity may have been underestimated. Reportedly, almost half of the unique spike-specific TCRs recognized epitopes lying outside the regions that are mutated in the B.1.351 and B.1.1.7 variants.

Recombination linked TRBV2 to TRBJ2-5; D gene: possibly TRBD2, on 6 matching bases. This clonotype was sampled from an adult in good health. This sample comprised peripheral blood, obtained on day 0 of MenACWY control vaccination. In nucleotides, the sequence is TGTGCCAGCAGACTAGCCCCTCAAGAGACCCAGTACTTC. It encodes CASRLAPQETQYF.